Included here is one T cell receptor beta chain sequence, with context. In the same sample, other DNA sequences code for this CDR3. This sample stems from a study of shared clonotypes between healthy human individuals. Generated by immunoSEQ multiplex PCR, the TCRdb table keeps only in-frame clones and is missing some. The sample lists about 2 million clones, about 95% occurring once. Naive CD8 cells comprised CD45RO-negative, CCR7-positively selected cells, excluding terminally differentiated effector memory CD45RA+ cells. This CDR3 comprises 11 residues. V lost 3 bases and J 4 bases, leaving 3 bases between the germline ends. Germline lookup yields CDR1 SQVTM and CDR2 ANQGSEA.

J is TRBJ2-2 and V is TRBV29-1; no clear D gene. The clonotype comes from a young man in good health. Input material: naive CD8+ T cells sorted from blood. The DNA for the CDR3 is TGCAGCGTTGACGTCACCGGGGAGCTGTTTTTT. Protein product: CSVDVTGELFF.